This is a list of T cell receptor beta chains from one sample in a study of blood T cells in healthy people across ages. TCRdb redid the calling of the 5' RACE reads with MiXCR, one entry per CDR3 protein. This sample has some 760,000 distinct CDR3 sequences, with approximately 25% found just once. In addition, the sample was reused for a study of T cells of mothers and their children.

Sequencing was done on a sample of blood. The receptors shown here come from a boy aged 5-17 years in good health. Both conserved end residues are part of each CDR3. The D gene is left open where the match is weak. A clone size is listed for some rows: how often the clone was seen (once, few, many), or a class if it is expanded.

D gene,J gene,V gene,clone size,CDR3 DNA,CDR3 protein
TRBD2,TRBJ2-7,TRBV29-1,NA,TGCAGCACTAGCGGGGGCTCTCCAGGGTACGAGCAGTACTTC,CSTSGGSPGYEQYF
NA,TRBJ1-4,TRBV7-2,NA,TGTGCCAGCAGCCCTACCGGCCATAATGAAAAACTGTTTTTT,CASSPTGHNEKLFF
NA,TRBJ2-5,TRBV7-2,many,TGTGCCAGCAGCTCAAAGCGGGCCCAAGAGACCCAGTACTTC,CASSSKRAQETQYF
NA,TRBJ2-7,TRBV29-1,NA,TGCAGCGTCAGAGGAGCACTCTACGAGCAGTACTTC,CSVRGALYEQYF
NA,TRBJ2-7,TRBV20-1,NA,TGCAGTGCTAGAGTGACAGGTTCCGTCGGGCAGTACTTC,CSARVTGSVGQYF
NA,TRBJ2-7,TRBV4-3,few,TGCGCCAGCAGCCAAGATAACTTAAGCTCCTACGAGCAGTACTTC,CASSQDNLSSYEQYF
NA,TRBJ2-1,TRBV28,few,TGTGCCAGCAACGACAGGTTCTACAATGAGCAGTTCTTC,CASNDRFYNEQFF
TRBD2,TRBJ2-2,TRBV24-1,NA,TGTGCCACCAGCGGGGGACTAAACACCGGGGAGCTGTTTTTT,CATSGGLNTGELFF
NA,TRBJ2-2,TRBV28,NA,TGTGCCAGCACCTCCCTTGGCCGAACGAACACCGGGGAGCTGTTTTTT,CASTSLGRTNTGELFF
NA,TRBJ1-5,TRBV28,few,TGTGCCAGCAGTACACAGGGATTAGGTTATCAGCCCCAGCATTTT,CASSTQGLGYQPQHF
TRBD1,TRBJ1-4,TRBV29-1,once,TGCAGCGCGGACAGGGGGGAAAAACTGTTTTTT,CSADRGEKLFF
NA,TRBJ2-1,TRBV6-2/TRBV6-3,NA,TGTGCCAGCAGTTATTCCCGAGAAAGCGGCGGATACAATGAGCAGTTCTTC,CASSYSRESGGYNEQFF
NA,TRBJ2-3,TRBV11-1,NA,TGTGCCAGCAGGGAGCCTAGCTGGCTGGGAGATACGCAGTATTTT,CASREPSWLGDTQYF
NA,TRBJ2-5,TRBV7-3,few,TGTGCCAGCAGCCCCTCAGTGGGAGAGACCCAGTACTTC,CASSPSVGETQYF
TRBD2,TRBJ2-7,TRBV29-1,NA,TGCAGCGTATCCCGGGCGGGGGGCAACGAGCAGTACTTC,CSVSRAGGNEQYF
NA,TRBJ2-6,TRBV7-3,NA,TGTGCCAGCAGCTTATTTCCTGGGGCCAACGTCCTGACTTTC,CASSLFPGANVLTF
NA,TRBJ1-4,TRBV28,NA,TGTGCCAGCAGCCTGAGCTATAATGAAAAACTGTTTTTT,CASSLSYNEKLFF
TRBD1,TRBJ1-2,TRBV29-1,NA,TGCAGCACCATCAGTAGGGGGCCGCGTGGCTACACCTTC,CSTISRGPRGYTF
NA,TRBJ1-2,TRBV5-6,few,TGTGCCAGCACCTCTGGGGACTATGGCTACACCTTC,CASTSGDYGYTF
TRBD1,TRBJ1-5,TRBV5-1,many,TGTGCCAGCAGTTTAGCAGGGGGTCAGCCCCAGCATTTT,CASSLAGGQPQHF
TRBD2,TRBJ2-1,TRBV7-9,few,TGTGCCAGCAGCTCGCGGAAACTAGCGGAATCTAACAATGAGCAGTTCTTC,CASSSRKLAESNNEQFF
TRBD1,TRBJ2-3,TRBV20-1,few,TGCAGTGCTAGCCACCGGGACAGAAGCACAGATACGCAGTATTTT,CSASHRDRSTDTQYF